The clone carrying this TCR beta chain has only one observation. Its antigen is not known. This specimen belongs to a study of monozygotic twins with cystic fibrosis. In the study overall: Libraries were built from approximately 3 micrograms of fragmented DNA using about 15 PCR cycles.

Clones were sequenced by immunoSEQ multiplex PCR, and TCRdb holds only the in-frame ones, with some missing. The data hold 15,000 or so clones, with around 83% observed a single time. Study outcomes and limitations: Clonality was generally low (median roughly 0.01), higher in the most severe patients. V usage most resembled the co-twin in 13 of 16 pairs. Monozygotic CF twin pairs shared significantly more nucleotide-identical clonotypes than unrelated CF individuals did.

The sequencing sample was made of blood. This clonotype was obtained from a boy aged 5-17 years with cystic fibrosis.

The CDR3 region has the DNA TGTGCCAGCAGCCTAGGCCCCTCGGACTACGAGCAGTACTTC. Protein sequence: CASSLGPSDYEQYF. The J gene is TRBJ2-7, the V gene TRBV11-2; D is ambiguous. The CDR3 runs 14 residues. Germline assignment: CDR1 SGHAT and CDR2 FQNNGV. V lost 5 bases and J 3 bases, leaving 14 bases between the germline ends. Combining the CDR3 with reference TRBV11-2 and TRBJ2-7 gives the whole variable domain EAGVAQSPRYKIIEKRQSVAFWCNPISGHATLYWYQQILGQGPKLLIQFQNNGVVDDSQLPKDRFSAERLKGVDSTLKIQPAKLEDSAVYLCASSLGPSDYEQYFGPGTRLTVT.